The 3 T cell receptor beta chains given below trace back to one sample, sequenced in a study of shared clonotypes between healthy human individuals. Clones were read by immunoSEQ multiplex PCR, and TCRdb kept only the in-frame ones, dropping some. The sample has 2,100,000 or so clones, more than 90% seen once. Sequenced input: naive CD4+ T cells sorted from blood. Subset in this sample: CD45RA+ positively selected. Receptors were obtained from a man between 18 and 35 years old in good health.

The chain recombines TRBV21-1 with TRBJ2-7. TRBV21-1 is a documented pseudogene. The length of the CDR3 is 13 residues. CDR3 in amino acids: CASSKPESYEQYF. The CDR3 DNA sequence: TGTGCCAGCAGCAAGCCGGAATCCTACGAGCAGTACTTC.

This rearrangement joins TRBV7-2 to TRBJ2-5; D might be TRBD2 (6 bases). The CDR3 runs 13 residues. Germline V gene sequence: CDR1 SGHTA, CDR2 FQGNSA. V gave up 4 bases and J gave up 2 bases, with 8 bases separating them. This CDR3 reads CASSWDFQETQYF. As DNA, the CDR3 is TGTGCCAGCAGCTGGGACTTTCAAGAGACCCAGTACTTC.

CDR3 protein: CAWERGMNTEAFF. In nucleotides, the CDR3 is TGTGCGTGGGAAAGGGGAATGAACACTGAAGCTTTCTTT. The chain carries TRBV30 and TRBJ1-1; tentative D call: TRBD1 (5 bases). Germline lookup yields CDR1 GTSNPN and CDR2 SVGIG (reference sequence). This CDR3 contains 13 residues.